The TCR beta chain described here comes from a study of blood T cell repertoires in COVID-19. In the study overall: Sources were T cells, B-cell-depleted T cells, or PBMCs; the material itself was cDNA or gDNA.

Original data processing: The authors estimated nucleated cell counts from reference gene primer amplification. TCRdb's table, derived via immunoSEQ multiplex PCR, lists solely in-frame clones and lacks some. V and J calls and clone size are copied from that table; D and trimming were computed from the DNA. The repertoire consists of 55,000 to 65,000 clones, with roughly three quarters occurring once and the leading ten covering about 3.5%. The CDR3 consists of 14 residues. The germline V gene has CDR1 MDHEN and CDR2 SYDVKM. Unmatched junction bases numbered 15, after V lost 5 bases and J lost 15 bases.

The sequence was collected from a man aged 55-75 years with acute or convalescent COVID-19. This chain links TRBV28 with TRBJ2-1; 8 bases fit TRBD1. Sequencing used peripheral blood. CDR3 sequence reads: CASSPWTGFEISFF. As DNA, the CDR3 is TGTGCCAGCAGTCCCTGGACAGGGTTTGAGATTTCGTTCTTC.